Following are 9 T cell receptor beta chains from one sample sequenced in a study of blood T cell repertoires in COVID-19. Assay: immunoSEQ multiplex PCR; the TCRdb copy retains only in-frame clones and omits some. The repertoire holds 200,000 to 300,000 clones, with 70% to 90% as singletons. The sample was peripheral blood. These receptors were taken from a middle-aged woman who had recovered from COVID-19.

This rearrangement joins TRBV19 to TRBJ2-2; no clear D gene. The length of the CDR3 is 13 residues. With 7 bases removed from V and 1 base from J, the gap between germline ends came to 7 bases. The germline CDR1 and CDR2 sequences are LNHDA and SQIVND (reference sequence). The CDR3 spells CASTQRNTGELFF. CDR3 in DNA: TGTGCCAGTACCCAGCGGAACACCGGGGAGCTGTTTTTT.

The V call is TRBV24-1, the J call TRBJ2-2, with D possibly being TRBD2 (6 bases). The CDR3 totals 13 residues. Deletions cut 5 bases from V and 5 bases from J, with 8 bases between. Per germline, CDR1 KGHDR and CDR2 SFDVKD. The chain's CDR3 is CATSVGGTGELFF. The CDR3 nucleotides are TGTGCCACCAGTGTGGGGGGAACCGGGGAGCTGTTTTTT.

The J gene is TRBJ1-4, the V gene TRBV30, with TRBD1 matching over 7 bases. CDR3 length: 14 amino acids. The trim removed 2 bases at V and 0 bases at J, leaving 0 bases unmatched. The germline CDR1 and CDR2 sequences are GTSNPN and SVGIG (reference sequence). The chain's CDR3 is CAWSTGATNEKLFF. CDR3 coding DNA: TGTGCCTGGAGTACAGGGGCAACTAATGAAAAACTGTTTTTT.

Written as DNA, the CDR3 is TGCGCCAGCAGCCGACGGGACACTGAAGCTTTCTTT. Its protein product is CASSRRDTEAFF. J is TRBJ1-1 and V is TRBV5-1; D is undetermined. V was pared by 4 bases and J by 3 bases, with 7 bases between. There are 12 residues in the CDR3. The germline CDR1 and CDR2 sequences are SGHRS and YFSETQ.

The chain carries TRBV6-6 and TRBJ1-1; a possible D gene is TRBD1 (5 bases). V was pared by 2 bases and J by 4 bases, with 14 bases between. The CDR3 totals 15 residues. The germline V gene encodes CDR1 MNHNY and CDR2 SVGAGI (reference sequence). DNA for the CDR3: TGTGCCAGCAGTTACCCCGTGGCCGGGGGCACTGAAGCTTTCTTT. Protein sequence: CASSYPVAGGTEAFF.

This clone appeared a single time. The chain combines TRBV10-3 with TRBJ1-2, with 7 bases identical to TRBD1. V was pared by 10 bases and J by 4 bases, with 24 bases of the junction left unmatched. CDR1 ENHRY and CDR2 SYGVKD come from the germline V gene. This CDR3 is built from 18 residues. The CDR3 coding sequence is TGTGCCACACTAACCGGGACAGCATCTCTCCACCTGGGCTATGGCTACACCTTC. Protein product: CATLTGTASLHLGYGYTF.

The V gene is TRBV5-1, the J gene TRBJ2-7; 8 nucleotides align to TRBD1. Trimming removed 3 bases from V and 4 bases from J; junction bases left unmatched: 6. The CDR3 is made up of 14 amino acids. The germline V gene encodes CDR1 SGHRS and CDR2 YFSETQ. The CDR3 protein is CASSWGDRTYEQYF. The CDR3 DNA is TGCGCCAGCAGCTGGGGGGACAGGACTTACGAGCAGTACTTC.

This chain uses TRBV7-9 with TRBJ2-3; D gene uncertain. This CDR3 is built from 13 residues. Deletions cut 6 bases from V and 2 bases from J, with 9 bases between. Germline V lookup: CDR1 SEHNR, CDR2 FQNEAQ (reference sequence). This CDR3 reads CASSPLATDTQYF. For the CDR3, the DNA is TGTGCCAGCAGTCCCTTGGCCACAGATACGCAGTATTTT.

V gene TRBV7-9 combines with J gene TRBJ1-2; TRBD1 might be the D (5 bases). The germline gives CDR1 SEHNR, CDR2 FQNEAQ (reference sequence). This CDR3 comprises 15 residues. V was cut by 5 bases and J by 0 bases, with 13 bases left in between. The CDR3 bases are TGTGCCAGCAGCCCCCTCGGAGGGGCTAACTATGGCTACACCTTC. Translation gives CASSPLGGANYGYTF.